These 20 T cell receptor beta chains share one sample of origin, sequenced in a study of beta chain features in type 1 diabetes. What was sequenced were expressed TCRB transcripts, since all of the isolated RNA had been reverse transcribed. Only in-frame clones appear in the TCRdb table, and some are missing; sequencing was by immunoSEQ multiplex PCR. The table records some 270,000 clones, around an eighth of them present only once. The material sequenced was naive CD4+ T cells from blood. The receptors shown here come from a woman in her forties in good health.

This clone was picked up a small number of times. This chain uses TRBV11-2 with TRBJ2-2; TRBD1 might be the D (6 bases). CDR3 size: 14 residues. With 7 bases removed from V and 6 bases from J, the gap between germline ends came to 15 bases. Per germline, CDR1 SGHAT and CDR2 FQNNGV. The CDR3 DNA is TGTGCCAGCACAGGGGATATCCCTCCCGGGGAGCTGTTTTTT. This translates into CASTGDIPPGELFF.

V gene TRBV19 combines with J gene TRBJ1-4; weak D call: TRBD1 (5 bases). The ends were cut back, 5 bases at V and 0 bases at J, with 13 bases in the middle. This CDR3 spans 16 amino acids. Germline V gene sequence: CDR1 LNHDA, CDR2 SQIVND (reference sequence). The CDR3 bases are TGTGCCAGTAGTCGACAGCGATTATCAACTAATGAAAAACTGTTTTTT. It translates to CASSRQRLSTNEKLFF.

The V and J genes are TRBV27 and TRBJ2-1, with 11 positions matching TRBD2. CDR3 length: 16 amino acids. Looked up from germline, CDR1 is MNHEY and CDR2 is SMNVEV (reference sequence). The ends lost 0 bases at V and 8 bases at J; junction bases unmatched: 6. CDR3 nucleotides: TGTGCCAGCAGTTTATCGGTACTAGCGGGGGCGGATGAGCAGTTCTTC. Protein: CASSLSVLAGADEQFF.

The chain has TRBV7-2 and TRBJ1-2; 7 nucleotides agree with TRBD1. The CDR3 is 15 residues long. Losses at the gene ends were 3 bases for V and 8 bases for J; bases not matched to a gene: 12. Germline-derived CDR1 and CDR2 are SGHTA and FQGNSA. CDR3: CASSFGELGGRGYTF. CDR3 in DNA: TGTGCCAGCAGCTTCGGGGAATTAGGGGGCCGGGGCTACACCTTC.

The genes are TRBV7-6 and TRBJ1-6; maybe TRBD1 (5 bases). Germline V gene lookup returns CDR1 SGHVS and CDR2 FNYEAQ. The CDR3 is 15 residues long. V shed 1 base and J shed 9 bases, with 13 bases lying between them. CDR3 bases: TGTGCCAGCAGCTTAGAGGGGTTCGAGATTTCACCCCTCCACTTT. Its protein product is CASSLEGFEISPLHF.

The V and J genes are TRBV7-8 and TRBJ1-5; tentative D call: TRBD1 (5 bases). The length of the CDR3 is 14 residues. Germline-derived CDR1 and CDR2 are SGHVS and FQNEAQ. Deletions cut 1 base from V and 6 bases from J, with 10 bases between. The DNA of the CDR3 is TGTGCCAGCAGCTTAGAAGGGGTGGGTCAGCCCCAGCATTTT. It specifies CASSLEGVGQPQHF.

The rearrangement links TRBV6-5 to TRBJ1-6; 7 bases are a match to TRBD1. Per germline, CDR1 MNHEY and CDR2 SVGAGI. The trim removed 5 bases at V and 9 bases at J, leaving 10 bases unmatched. This CDR3 is 15 amino acids long. Here the CDR3 reads CASSGDRASVSPLHF. The CDR3 DNA follows: TGTGCCAGCAGTGGAGACAGGGCGAGTGTTTCACCCCTCCACTTT.

This clone has just a few counts. V and J are TRBV7-2 and TRBJ2-1; no reliable D call. Germline assignment: CDR1 SGHTA and CDR2 FQGNSA. The V end lost 5 bases, the J end lost 8 bases, and 7 bases lay between the germline ends. The CDR3 is 11 residues long. CDR3 sequence reads: CASSLSDEQFF. CDR3 coding DNA: TGTGCCAGCAGCCTATCCGATGAGCAGTTCTTC.

This chain links TRBV1 with TRBJ1-5; TRBD1, as called in the table, went unchecked against the DNA. TRBV1 has pseudogene status. The CDR3 runs to 15 residues. CDR3 residues: CTSSRTRAGHQPQHF. The CDR3 DNA is TGCACCAGCAGCCGCACACGGGCAGGGCATCAGCCCCAGCATTTT.

J is TRBJ2-7 and V is TRBV11-2, with D perhaps matching TRBD1 (6 bases). This CDR3 contains 12 residues. V was pared by 6 bases and J by 4 bases, with 10 bases between. From germline, CDR1 is SGHAT and CDR2 FQNNGV. Here the CDR3 DNA reads TGTGCCAGCAGAGGGGGAGTGTACGAGCAGTACTTC. This encodes CASRGGVYEQYF.

This clone was detected a few times. The chain links TRBV7-8 to TRBJ1-2; 7 nucleotides align to TRBD1. V lost 5 bases, J lost 8 bases, and 11 bases stayed unmatched. This CDR3 is 14 amino acids long. CDR1 is SGHVS, CDR2 FQNEAQ, per germline. The CDR3 region is CASSQSRQGDGYTF. The CDR3 DNA sequence: TGTGCCAGCAGCCAAAGCAGACAGGGAGACGGCTACACCTTC.

A few counts support this clone. The chain joins TRBV5-1 to TRBJ1-1; D possibly corresponds to TRBD1 (6 bases). Germline assignment: CDR1 SGHRS and CDR2 YFSETQ. V lost 4 bases and J lost 9, with 16 bases in between. The CDR3 contains 13 residues. The CDR3 DNA reads TGCGCCAGCAGCGACCGGGACACCCGGCAAGCTTTCTTT. It is translated as CASSDRDTRQAFF. Filled out from reference TRBV5-1 and TRBJ1-1, the complete variable domain reads KAGVTQTPRYLIKTRGQQVTLSCSPISGHRSVSWYQQTPGQGLQFLFEYFSETQRNKGNFPGRFSGRQFSNSRSEMNVSTLELGDSALYLCASSDRDTRQAFFGQGTRLTVV.

The chain employs TRBV5-1 and TRBJ2-7; 9 bases agree with TRBD1. The junction had 5 bases not matched to a gene; V was cut back by 5 bases and J by 5 bases. CDR1 is SGHRS and CDR2 is YFSETQ in the germline V gene. CDR3 length: 13 residues. CDR3 protein: CASSPRTGDEQYF. For the CDR3, the DNA is TGCGCCAGCAGTCCTAGGACAGGGGACGAGCAGTACTTC.

This clone was counted only a few times. Compared with germline, one end of the junction differs, possibly owing to a read error. The V and J genes are TRBV7-2 and TRBJ1-2; no clear D gene. The length of the CDR3 is 12 residues. Germline loops: CDR1 SGHTA, CDR2 FQGNSA. Here the CDR3 DNA reads TGTGCCAGCACCTTACAATACTATGGCTACACCTTC. Its protein is CASTLQYYGYTF.

This clone has just a few counts. The rearrangement links TRBV4-3 to TRBJ1-2; 10 bases align to TRBD1. Germline CDR1 LGHNA, CDR2 YSLEER. The CDR3 totals 15 residues. V was pared by 4 bases and J by 7 bases, with 9 bases of the junction left unmatched. The CDR3 region has the DNA TGCGCCAGCAGCCCATTTCCGGGACAGGGGACTGGCTACACCTTC. Protein: CASSPFPGQGTGYTF.

The rearrangement uses TRBV15 and TRBJ2-1; TRBD2 matches at 8 bases. J gave up 3 bases and V 0 bases, and 4 bases lay outside the gene matches. Germline lookup yields CDR1 LNHNV and CDR2 YYDKDF (reference sequence). The CDR3 has 16 residues. CDR3 sequence reads: CATSRETGLVYNEQFF. In nucleotides, the CDR3 is TGTGCCACCAGCAGAGAGACGGGACTAGTCTACAATGAGCAGTTCTTC.

This clone was counted only a few times. The chain carries TRBV7-2 and TRBJ2-7; D unresolved. V was cut by 5 bases and J by 2 bases, with 7 bases left in between. This CDR3 has 12 amino acids. Germline V gene sequence: CDR1 SGHTA, CDR2 FQGNSA. The CDR3, as DNA: TGTGCCAGCAGCGCCGGTCCCTACGAGCAGTACTTC. Amino acids: CASSAGPYEQYF. The full variable domain, in which reference TRBV7-2 and TRBJ2-7 provide the parts outside the CDR3, is GAGVSQSPSNKVTEKGKDVELRCDPISGHTALYWYRQSLGQGLEFLIYFQGNSAPDKSGLPSDRFSAERTGGSVSTLTIQRTQQEDSAVYLCASSAGPYEQYFGPGTRLTVT.

In its sample, this clone was seen once. The genes are TRBV6-4 and TRBJ1-2; D is unclear. CDR1 is MRHNA and CDR2 is SNTAGT in the germline V gene. Trimming cost V 2 bases and J 8 bases, with 12 bases left between them. CDR3 size: 13 residues. The CDR3 here is CASSDVSVSGYTF. The CDR3, as DNA: TGTGCCAGCAGTGACGTTAGCGTCAGCGGCTACACCTTC.

The gene calls are TRBV19 and TRBJ2-2; 9 nucleotides align to TRBD1. The CDR3 is made up of 16 amino acids. V dropped 5 bases and J dropped 0; count of bases not matched to a gene: 4. Germline assignment: CDR1 LNHDA and CDR2 SQIVND (reference sequence). CDR3 region: CASSPTGGTNTGELFF. For the CDR3, the DNA is TGTGCCAGTAGTCCTACAGGGGGCACGAACACCGGGGAGCTGTTTTTT.

A remark on this clone: This specimen includes other DNA sequences encoding the same CDR3. This rearrangement joins TRBV7-9 to TRBJ2-7; tentative D call: TRBD2 (6 bases). Germline-derived CDR1 and CDR2 are SEHNR and FQNEAQ (reference sequence). There are 14 residues in the CDR3. V was clipped by 4 bases and J by 0 bases, with 10 bases between them. The CDR3 sequence: CASSSTGSSYEQYF. The CDR3 DNA follows: TGTGCCAGCAGCTCAACCGGGAGCTCCTACGAGCAGTACTTC.